This T cell receptor (beta chain) is from a study of control samples from healthy donors and cancer patients (TCRdb year 2020). A remark on this clone: Its recognized antigen is unknown. Within one base of it there is no much larger clone, and no base qualities were kept.

Library preparation used the immunoSEQ multiplex PCR assay. Held by TCRdb, this immuneACCESS table contains in-frame sequences only and omits some clones. Under half of the omission traces to an unresolved V gene where checked; the cause of the rest is unknown. Within this sample are approximately 97,000 clones, with 92% of them counted one time only. 2% to 3% of the sample rests with the top ten. V sheds 0 bases and J sheds 12 bases, leaving 9 bases between their ends. Taken from the germline V gene, the CDR1 and CDR2 loops are SNHLY and FYNNEI. Spanning cysteine to phenylalanine, the CDR3 consists of 11 amino acids. Of all the DNA, just the CDR3 is kept, 33 bases in frame from base 1.

The TCR originated in a woman between 18 and 29 years old in good health. Input material: blood. The chain uses TRBV2 and TRBJ2-7, with the identity of the D gene unclear. The DNA sequence is TGTGCCAGCAGTGAAGCGGGCAGGTCGTACTTC. Its translation is CASSEAGRSYF.